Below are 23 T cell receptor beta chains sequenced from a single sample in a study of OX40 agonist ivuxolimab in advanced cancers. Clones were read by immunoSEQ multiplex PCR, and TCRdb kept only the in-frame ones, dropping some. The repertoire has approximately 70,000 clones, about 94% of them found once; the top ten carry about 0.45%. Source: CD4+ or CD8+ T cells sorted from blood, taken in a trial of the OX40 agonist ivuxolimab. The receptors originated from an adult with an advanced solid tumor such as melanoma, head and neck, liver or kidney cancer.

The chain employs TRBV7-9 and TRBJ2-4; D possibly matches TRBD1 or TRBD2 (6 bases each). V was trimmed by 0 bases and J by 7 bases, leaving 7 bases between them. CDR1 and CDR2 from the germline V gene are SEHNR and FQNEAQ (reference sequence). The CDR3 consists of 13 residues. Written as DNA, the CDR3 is TGTGCCAGCAGCTTAGCAGGGGGGAACATTCAGTACTTC. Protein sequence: CASSLAGGNIQYF.

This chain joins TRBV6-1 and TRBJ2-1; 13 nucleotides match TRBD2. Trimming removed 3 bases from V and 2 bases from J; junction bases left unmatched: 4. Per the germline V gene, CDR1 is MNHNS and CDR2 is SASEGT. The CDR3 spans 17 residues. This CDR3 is CASSDPGTSGTYNEQFF. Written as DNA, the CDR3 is TGTGCCAGCAGTGACCCTGGGACTAGCGGGACCTACAATGAGCAGTTCTTC.

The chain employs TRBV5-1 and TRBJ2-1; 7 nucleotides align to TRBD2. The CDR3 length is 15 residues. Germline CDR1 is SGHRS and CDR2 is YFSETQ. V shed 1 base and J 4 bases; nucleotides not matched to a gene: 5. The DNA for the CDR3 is TGCGCCAGCAGCTTGTCGGGGGGAGAGTACAATGAGCAGTTCTTC. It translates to CASSLSGGEYNEQFF.

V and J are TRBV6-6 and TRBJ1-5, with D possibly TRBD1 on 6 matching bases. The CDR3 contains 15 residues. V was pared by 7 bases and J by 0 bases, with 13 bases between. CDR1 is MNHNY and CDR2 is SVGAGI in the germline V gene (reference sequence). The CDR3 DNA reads TGTGCCAGCACCAGAGGACAGTATAGCAATCAGCCCCAGCATTTT. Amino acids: CASTRGQYSNQPQHF.

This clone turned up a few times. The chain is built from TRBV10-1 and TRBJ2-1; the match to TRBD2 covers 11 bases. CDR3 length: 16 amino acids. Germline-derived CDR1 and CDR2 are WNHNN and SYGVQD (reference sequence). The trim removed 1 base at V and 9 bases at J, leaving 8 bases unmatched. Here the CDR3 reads CASSEFGTSGYSEQFF. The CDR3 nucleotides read TGCGCCAGCAGTGAGTTTGGGACTAGCGGCTATAGTGAGCAGTTCTTC.

The CDR3 loop reads CAISEFAGPATNEKLFF. CDR3 in DNA: TGTGCCATCAGTGAGTTCGCAGGCCCGGCAACTAATGAAAAACTGTTTTTT. The chain has TRBV10-3 and TRBJ1-4; D is unclear. The V end lost 1 base, the J end lost 0 bases, and 12 bases lay between the germline ends. The germline V gene has CDR1 ENHRY and CDR2 SYGVKD. The CDR3 totals 17 residues.

The DNA for the CDR3 is TGTGCCATCGGCCCGTCAGGGGGCTCCTACGAGCAGTACTTC. It yields the protein CAIGPSGGSYEQYF. J is TRBJ2-7 and V is TRBV10-3; 7 nucleotides line up with TRBD1. Germline V lookup: CDR1 ENHRY, CDR2 SYGVKD. The CDR3 runs to 14 residues. The junction had 7 bases not matched to a gene; V was cut back by 8 bases and J by 0 bases.

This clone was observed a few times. The CDR3 coding sequence is TGTGCCAGCAGCTTGGCGAATCAGCCCCAGCATTTT. Amino acid sequence: CASSLANQPQHF. V usage is TRBV7-2 and J usage is TRBJ1-5; D is unresolved. The CDR3 has 12 residues. Germline CDR1 and CDR2: SGHTA and FQGNSA. The V end was cut by 3 bases, the J end by 4 bases, with 4 bases between.

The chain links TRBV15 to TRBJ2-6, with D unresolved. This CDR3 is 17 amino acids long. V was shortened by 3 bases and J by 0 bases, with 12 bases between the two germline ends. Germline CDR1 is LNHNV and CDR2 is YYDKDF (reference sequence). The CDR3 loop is CATSRAGSGSGANVLTF. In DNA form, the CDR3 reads TGTGCCACCAGCAGGGCAGGCTCGGGCTCTGGGGCCAACGTCCTGACTTTC.

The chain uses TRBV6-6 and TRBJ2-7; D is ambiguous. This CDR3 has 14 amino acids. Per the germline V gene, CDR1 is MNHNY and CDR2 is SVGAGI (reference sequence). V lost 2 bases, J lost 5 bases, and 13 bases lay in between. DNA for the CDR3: TGTGCCAGCAGTTACCTAGGCCCTCGTCACGAGCAGTACTTC. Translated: CASSYLGPRHEQYF.

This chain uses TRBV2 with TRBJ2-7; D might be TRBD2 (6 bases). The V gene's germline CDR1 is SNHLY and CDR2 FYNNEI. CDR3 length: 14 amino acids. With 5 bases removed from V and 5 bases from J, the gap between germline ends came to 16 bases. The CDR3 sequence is CASSSWAGTNEQYF. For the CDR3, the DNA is TGTGCCAGCAGTTCTTGGGCGGGAACGAACGAGCAGTACTTC.

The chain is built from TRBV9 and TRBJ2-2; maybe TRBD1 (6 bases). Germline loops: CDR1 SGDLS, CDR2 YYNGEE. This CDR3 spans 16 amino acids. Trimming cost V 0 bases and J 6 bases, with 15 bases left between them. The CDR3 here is CASSVGAGEFPGELFF. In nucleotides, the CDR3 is TGTGCCAGCAGCGTAGGGGCAGGGGAGTTCCCCGGGGAGCTGTTTTTT.

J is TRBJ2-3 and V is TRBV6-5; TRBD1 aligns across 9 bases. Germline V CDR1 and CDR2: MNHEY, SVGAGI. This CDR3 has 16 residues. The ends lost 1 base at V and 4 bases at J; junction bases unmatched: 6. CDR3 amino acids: CASSYLGTGLADTQYF. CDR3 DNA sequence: TGTGCCAGCAGTTACTTGGGGACAGGGCTCGCAGATACGCAGTATTTT.

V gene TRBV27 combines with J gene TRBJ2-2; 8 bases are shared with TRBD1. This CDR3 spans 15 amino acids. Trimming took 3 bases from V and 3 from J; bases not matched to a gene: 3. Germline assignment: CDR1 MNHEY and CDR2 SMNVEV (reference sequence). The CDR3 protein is CASSFRGQDTGELFF. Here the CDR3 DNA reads TGTGCCAGCAGTTTTAGGGGACAGGACACCGGGGAGCTGTTTTTT.

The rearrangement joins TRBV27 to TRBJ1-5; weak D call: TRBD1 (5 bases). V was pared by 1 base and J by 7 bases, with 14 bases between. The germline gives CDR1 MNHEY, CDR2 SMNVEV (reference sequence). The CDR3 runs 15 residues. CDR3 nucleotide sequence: TGTGCCAGCAGTTTATATCCAGGTGGGACCCAGCCCCAGCATTTT. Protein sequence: CASSLYPGGTQPQHF.

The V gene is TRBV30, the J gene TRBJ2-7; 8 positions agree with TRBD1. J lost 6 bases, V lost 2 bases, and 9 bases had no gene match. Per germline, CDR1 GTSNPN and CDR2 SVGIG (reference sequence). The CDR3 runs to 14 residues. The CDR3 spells CAWSRTGKGSEQYF. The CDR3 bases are TGTGCCTGGAGTCGGACAGGGAAGGGATCCGAGCAGTACTTC.

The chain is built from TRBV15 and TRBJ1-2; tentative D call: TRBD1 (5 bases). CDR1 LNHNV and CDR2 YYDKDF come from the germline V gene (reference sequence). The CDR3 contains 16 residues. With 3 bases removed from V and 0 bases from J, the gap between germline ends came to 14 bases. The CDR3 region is CATSRGGGQANYGYTF. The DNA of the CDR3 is TGTGCCACCAGCAGGGGGGGAGGGCAGGCTAACTATGGCTACACCTTC.

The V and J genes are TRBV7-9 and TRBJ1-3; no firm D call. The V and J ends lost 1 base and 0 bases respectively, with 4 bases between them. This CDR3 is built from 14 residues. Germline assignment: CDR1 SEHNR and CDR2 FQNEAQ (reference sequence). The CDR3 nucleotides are TGTGCCAGCAGCTTAGTGGGCTCTGGAAACACCATATATTTT. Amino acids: CASSLVGSGNTIYF.

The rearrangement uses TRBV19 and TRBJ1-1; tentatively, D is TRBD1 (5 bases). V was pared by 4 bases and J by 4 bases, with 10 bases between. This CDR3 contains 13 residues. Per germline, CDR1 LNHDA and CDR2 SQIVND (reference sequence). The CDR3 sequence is CASSTTGSTEAFF. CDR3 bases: TGTGCCAGTAGTACCACAGGAAGCACTGAAGCTTTCTTT.

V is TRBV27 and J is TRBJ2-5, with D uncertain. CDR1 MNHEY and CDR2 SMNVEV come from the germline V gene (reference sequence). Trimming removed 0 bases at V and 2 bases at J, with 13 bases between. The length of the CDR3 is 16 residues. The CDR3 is CASSLSSSKSQETQYF. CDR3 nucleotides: TGTGCCAGCAGTTTATCTTCCAGTAAATCACAAGAGACCCAGTACTTC.

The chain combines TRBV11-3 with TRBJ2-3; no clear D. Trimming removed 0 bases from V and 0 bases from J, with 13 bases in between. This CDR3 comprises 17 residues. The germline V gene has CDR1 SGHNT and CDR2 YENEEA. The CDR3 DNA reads TGTGCCAGCAGCTTAGATCATAACGCAGCTAGCACAGATACGCAGTATTTT. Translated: CASSLDHNAASTDTQYF.

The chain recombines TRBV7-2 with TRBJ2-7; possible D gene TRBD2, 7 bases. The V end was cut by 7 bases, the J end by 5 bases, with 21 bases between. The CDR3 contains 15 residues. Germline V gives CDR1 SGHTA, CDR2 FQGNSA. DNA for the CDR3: TGTGCCAGCACCCCTGGGGGGGCCGGTGAAAACGAGCAGTACTTC. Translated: CASTPGGAGENEQYF.

In DNA, the CDR3 is TGTGCCAGCAGATTACAGCCTTTGGGCACTGAAGCTTTCTTT. It is translated as CASRLQPLGTEAFF. The rearrangement joins TRBV6-4 to TRBJ1-1; the D is unclear. V was pared by 6 bases and J by 4 bases, with 15 bases between. This CDR3 contains 14 residues. In germline, CDR1 is MRHNA, CDR2 SNTAGT.